A single sample gave rise to the 24 T cell receptor beta chains below, sequenced in a study of cytomegalovirus exposure and HLA in healthy donors. The PCR ran on 60 Vbeta and 13 Jbeta primers. Sequenced by immunoSEQ multiplex PCR; TCRdb stores in-frame clones only, minus some. The table lists over 100,000 clones, around three quarters of them singletons. The sample taken for sequencing was PBMCs. The source of these receptors is a man aged 30 to 45 in good health and CMV-seropositive.

This rearrangement joins TRBV4-1 to TRBJ2-5; D is possibly TRBD1 (6 bases). The DNA matches TRBJ2-7 better at its end, which makes the J call doubtful. The CDR3 has 14 amino acids. Germline CDR1 and CDR2: MGHRA and YSYEKL. The CDR3 DNA sequence: TGCGCCAGCAGCCTCAGGGGTCCCACCTACGAGCAGTACTTC. As protein: CASSLRGPTYEQYF.

This sequence joins TRBV5-1 and TRBJ2-5, with 10 bases lining up with TRBD2. CDR3 size: 15 residues. Germline V gene lookup returns CDR1 SGHRS and CDR2 YFSETQ. V dropped 2 bases and J dropped 4; count of bases not matched to a gene: 5. Written as DNA, the CDR3 is TGCGCCAGCAGCTTCCAGCGGGGGGGCGGAGAGACCCAGTACTTC. This encodes CASSFQRGGGETQYF. Supplemented by reference TRBV5-1 and TRBJ2-5, the full variable domain reads KAGVTQTPRYLIKTRGQQVTLSCSPISGHRSVSWYQQTPGQGLQFLFEYFSETQRNKGNFPGRFSGRQFSNSRSEMNVSTLELGDSALYLCASSFQRGGGETQYFGPGTRLLVL.

V is TRBV6-1 and J is TRBJ1-2; D is possibly TRBD1 (5 bases). The CDR3 length is 15 residues. The germline V gene encodes CDR1 MNHNS and CDR2 SASEGT. The V end was cut by 3 bases, the J end by 1 base, with 12 bases between. CDR3 sequence reads: CASSEGQGYNYGYTF. The CDR3 DNA reads as TGTGCCAGCAGTGAGGGGCAGGGATATAACTATGGCTACACCTTC.

The chain employs TRBV2 and TRBJ2-5; D is perhaps TRBD2 (5 bases). The CDR3 totals 14 residues. The V end lost 2 bases, the J end lost 11 bases, and 18 bases lay between the germline ends. The V gene's germline CDR1 is SNHLY and CDR2 FYNNEI. The chain's CDR3 is CASSETRYDGEQYF. CDR3 in DNA: TGTGCCAGCAGTGAAACCCGTTACGACGGGGAGCAGTACTTC.

This chain uses TRBV6-6 with TRBJ1-5; weak D call: TRBD1 (5 bases). There are 14 residues in the CDR3. The germline CDR1 and CDR2 sequences are MNHNY and SVGAGI (reference sequence). With 5 bases removed from V and 5 bases from J, the gap between germline ends came to 13 bases. The CDR3 nucleotides are TGTGCCAGCAGTACTGGGTTAGGGGATCAGCCCCAGCATTTT. The encoded protein is CASSTGLGDQPQHF.

This chain links TRBV4-3 with TRBJ2-7, with a tentative D call TRBD2 (6 bases). CDR3 length: 14 amino acids. CDR1 LGHNA and CDR2 YSLEER come from the germline V gene. The V gene lost 0 bases and the J gene lost 4 bases, with 10 bases spanning the gap. The CDR3 loop is CASSQDSGRYEQYF. For the CDR3, the DNA is TGCGCCAGCAGCCAAGATTCTGGGAGGTACGAGCAGTACTTC.

As regards this clone: The junction does not match germline at one end; this may be a read error. CDR3 amino acids: CAISEGGGTYPF. The CDR3 DNA reads TGTGCCATCAGTGAGGGTGGCGGGACGTACCCCTTC. V usage is TRBV10-3 and J usage is TRBJ1-2, with D tentatively TRBD1 (5 bases). Germline CDR1 ENHRY, CDR2 SYGVKD. CDR3 length equals 12 residues.

This chain links TRBV5-1 with TRBJ1-3; the match to TRBD1 covers 9 bases. The germline CDR1 and CDR2 sequences are SGHRS and YFSETQ. The CDR3 loop spans 15 amino acids. Trimming removed 8 bases from V and 3 bases from J; junction bases left unmatched: 9. The CDR3 protein is CASEPGTGFGNTIYF. CDR3 coding DNA: TGCGCCAGTGAGCCCGGGACAGGGTTTGGAAACACCATATATTTT.

This clone turned up a few times. The rearrangement links TRBV7-2 to TRBJ2-5; 9 positions agree with TRBD2. CDR1 and CDR2 (germline): SGHTA, FQGNSA. This CDR3 region has 16 residues. With 5 bases clipped from V and 4 bases from J, the junction kept 11 bases outside the gene matches. CDR3 bases: TGTGCCAGCAGCAACGTAGCGCGGGGGGGCGCAGAGACCCAGTACTTC. The encoded protein is CASSNVARGGAETQYF.

This clone came up a few times. V usage is TRBV7-9 and J usage is TRBJ1-3; TRBD1 is a possible D gene (5 bases). V was cut by 2 bases and J by 0 bases, with 11 bases left in between. Germline V gene data show CDR1 as SEHNR and CDR2 as FQNEAQ (reference sequence). The CDR3 is 16 residues long. The CDR3: CASSLRGTGSGNTIYF. The CDR3 nucleotides read TGTGCCAGCAGCTTAAGGGGCACCGGCTCTGGAAACACCATATATTTT. The variable domain in full, completed from reference TRBV7-9 and TRBJ1-3, reads DTGVSQNPRHKITKRGQNVTFRCDPISEHNRLYWYRQTLGQGPEFLTYFQNEAQLEKSRLLSDRFSAERPKGSFSTLEIQRTEQGDSAMYLCASSLRGTGSGNTIYFGEGSWLTVV.

The gene calls are TRBV6-5 and TRBJ2-1, with D perhaps TRBD2 (6 bases). The V end was cut by 6 bases, the J end by 9 bases, with 18 bases between. CDR3 size: 14 residues. The germline gives CDR1 MNHEY, CDR2 SVGAGI. The CDR3 nucleotides read TGTGCCAGCAGGCGGGACTCCACCTTCGGTGAGCAGTTCTTC. Translated, it gives CASRRDSTFGEQFF.

J is TRBJ1-5 and V is TRBV6-5, with a weak D call TRBD1 (6 bases). Germline V gives CDR1 MNHEY, CDR2 SVGAGI. Trimming stripped 6 bases from V and 5 bases from J, with 11 bases between. The CDR3 runs to 13 residues. The CDR3 spells CASRQGRDQPQHF. The CDR3 DNA sequence: TGTGCCAGCAGACAGGGCCGCGATCAGCCCCAGCATTTT.

The V and J genes are TRBV11-2 and TRBJ2-2; TRBD2 aligns across 9 bases. V lost 1 base and J lost 7; bases outside the gene matches: 10. CDR3 length: 17 residues. From germline, CDR1 is SGHAT and CDR2 FQNNGV. CDR3 nucleotide sequence: TGTGCCAGCAGCTTAGTGGCGAGCGGGGGGTTTGACGGGGAGCTGTTTTTT. This gives the protein CASSLVASGGFDGELFF. Full variable domain (rest looked up from reference TRBV11-2 and TRBJ2-2): EAGVAQSPRYKIIEKRQSVAFWCNPISGHATLYWYQQILGQGPKLLIQFQNNGVVDDSQLPKDRFSAERLKGVDSTLKIQPAKLEDSAVYLCASSLVASGGFDGELFFGEGSRLTVL.

The chain joins TRBV13 to TRBJ2-1; TRBD2 aligns across 10 bases. Germline V CDR1 and CDR2: PRHDT, FYEKMQ (reference sequence). The CDR3 contains 17 residues. V was clipped by 0 bases and J by 1 base; unmatched bases: 3. The CDR3 region is CASSLGPSGGSYNEQFF. CDR3 nucleotide sequence: TGTGCCAGCAGCTTAGGTCCTAGCGGGGGATCCTACAATGAGCAGTTCTTC.

The gene calls are TRBV15 and TRBJ2-3, with 15 bases that match TRBD2. The CDR3 loop spans 19 amino acids. V trimming: 5 bases; J trimming: 3 bases; junction bases outside the gene matches: 12. The germline V gene has CDR1 LNHNV and CDR2 YYDKDF (reference sequence). The CDR3 region is CATSGSGLAGGLGTDTQYF. CDR3 sequence (DNA): TGTGCCACCAGCGGATCCGGACTAGCGGGGGGGTTGGGAACAGATACGCAGTATTTT.

The V and J genes are TRBV2 and TRBJ2-2; the D is unclear. Germline V gene lookup returns CDR1 SNHLY and CDR2 FYNNEI. CDR3 length: 16 residues. V lost 0 bases and J lost 3, with 11 bases in between. The CDR3 sequence: CASSEAGRLYTGELFF. DNA for the CDR3: TGTGCCAGCAGTGAAGCGGGCCGTCTCTACACCGGGGAGCTGTTTTTT. Based on the CDR3 plus reference TRBV2 and TRBJ2-2, the full variable domain is EPEVTQTPSHQVTQMGQEVILRCVPISNHLYFYWYRQILGQKVEFLVSFYNNEISEKSEIFDDQFSVERPDGSNFTLKIRSTKLEDSAMYFCASSEAGRLYTGELFFGEGSRLTVL.

The chain is built from TRBV7-9 and TRBJ1-3, with TRBD1 matching over 8 bases. The CDR3 length is 14 residues. Germline V gene data show CDR1 as SEHNR and CDR2 as FQNEAQ (reference sequence). Germline trimming cut 3 bases from V and 6 bases from J; bases unmatched to any gene: 4. CDR3 loop: CASSFRQGANTIYF. The CDR3 region has the DNA TGTGCCAGCAGCTTTCGGCAGGGGGCAAACACCATATATTTT.

The chain is built from TRBV28 and TRBJ2-3; 7 bases are shared with TRBD1. CDR1 is MDHEN and CDR2 is SYDVKM in the germline V gene. Trimming at V came to 5 bases and at J to 1 base, leaving 9 bases not matched to a gene. CDR3 length: 16 residues. The CDR3 sequence is CASSLTLQGGTDTQYF. In nucleotides, the CDR3 is TGTGCCAGCAGTCTAACCTTGCAGGGGGGCACAGATACGCAGTATTTT.

The V gene is TRBV27, the J gene TRBJ2-3, with D possibly TRBD2 on 6 matching bases. Germline CDR1 reads MNHEY; CDR2 reads SMNVEV (reference sequence). CDR3 size: 15 residues. Trimming left V 5 bases short and J 3 bases short, with 15 bases between. CDR3 protein: CASSPRGGRTDTQYF. The CDR3 nucleotides are TGTGCCAGCAGTCCCCGGGGAGGCCGTACAGATACGCAGTATTTT.

The V and J genes are TRBV4-1 and TRBJ2-2, with 9 bases lining up with TRBD1. Germline CDR1 is MGHRA and CDR2 is YSYEKL. CDR3 length: 15 residues. J was trimmed by 6 bases and V by 5 bases; bases with no gene match: 7. The CDR3 DNA follows: TGCGCCAGCAGCGACACAGGGGGCTTGGCCGGGGAGCTGTTTTTT. This sequence encodes CASSDTGGLAGELFF.

CDR3 sequence: CASSARDRGHTEAFF. CDR3 in DNA: TGTGCCAGCAGTGCGAGGGACAGGGGGCACACTGAAGCTTTCTTT. The gene calls are TRBV25-1 and TRBJ1-1; the match to TRBD1 covers 12 bases. The CDR3 has 15 amino acids. Germline-derived CDR1 and CDR2 are MGHDK and SYGVNS. V was clipped by 4 bases and J by 3 bases; unmatched bases: 3.

The chain couples TRBV18 to TRBJ2-7; 9 bases match TRBD2. The V gene end was trimmed by 2 bases and the J gene end by 1 base; junction bases not matched to a gene: 3. The CDR3 extends over 15 amino acids. The germline gives CDR1 KGHSH, CDR2 LQKENI. The CDR3 protein is CASSPGLAGSYEQYF. CDR3 in DNA: TGTGCCAGCTCACCAGGGCTAGCGGGGTCCTACGAGCAGTACTTC.

The gene calls are TRBV7-9 and TRBJ2-1; 7 positions agree with TRBD1. With 5 bases clipped from V and 2 bases from J, the junction kept 9 bases outside the gene matches. Germline assignment: CDR1 SEHNR and CDR2 FQNEAQ (reference sequence). There are 16 residues in the CDR3. CDR3 bases: TGTGCCAGCAGCCCGCTAAGACAGGGAGCCTACAATGAGCAGTTCTTC. Encoded protein: CASSPLRQGAYNEQFF.

This chain links TRBV7-8 with TRBJ2-7; TRBD2 agrees at 12 bases. The germline gives CDR1 SGHVS, CDR2 FQNEAQ. This CDR3 is built from 14 residues. V lost 4 bases, J lost 3 bases, and 1 base stayed unmatched. The CDR3 nucleotides are TGTGCCAGCAGCTGGACTAGCGGGATCTACGAGCAGTACTTC. Its protein is CASSWTSGIYEQYF.